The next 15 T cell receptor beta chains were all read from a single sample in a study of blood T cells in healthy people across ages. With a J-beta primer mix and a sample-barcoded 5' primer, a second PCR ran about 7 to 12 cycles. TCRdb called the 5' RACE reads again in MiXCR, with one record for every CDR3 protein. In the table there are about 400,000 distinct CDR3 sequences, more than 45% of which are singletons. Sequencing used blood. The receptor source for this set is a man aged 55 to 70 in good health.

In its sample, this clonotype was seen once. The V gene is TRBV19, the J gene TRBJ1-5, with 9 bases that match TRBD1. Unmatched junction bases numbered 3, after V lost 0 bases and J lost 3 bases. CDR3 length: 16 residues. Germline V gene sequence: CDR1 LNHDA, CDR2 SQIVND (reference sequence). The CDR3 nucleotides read TGTGCCAGTAGTATAGATGGGACAGGGCTCAATCAGCCCCAGCATTTT. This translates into CASSIDGTGLNQPQHF.

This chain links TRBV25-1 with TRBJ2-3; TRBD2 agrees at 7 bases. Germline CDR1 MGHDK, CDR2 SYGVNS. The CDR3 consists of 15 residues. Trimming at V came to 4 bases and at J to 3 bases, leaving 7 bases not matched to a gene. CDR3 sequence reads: CASSVRTSGTDTQYF. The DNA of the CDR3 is TGTGCCAGCAGTGTAAGGACTAGTGGGACAGATACGCAGTATTTT.

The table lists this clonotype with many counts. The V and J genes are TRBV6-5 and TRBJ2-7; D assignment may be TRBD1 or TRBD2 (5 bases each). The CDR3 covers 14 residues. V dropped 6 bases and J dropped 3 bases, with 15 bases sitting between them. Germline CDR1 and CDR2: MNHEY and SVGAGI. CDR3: CASSRSGTDYEQYF. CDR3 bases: TGTGCCAGCAGCCGCTCTGGGACGGACTACGAGCAGTACTTC.

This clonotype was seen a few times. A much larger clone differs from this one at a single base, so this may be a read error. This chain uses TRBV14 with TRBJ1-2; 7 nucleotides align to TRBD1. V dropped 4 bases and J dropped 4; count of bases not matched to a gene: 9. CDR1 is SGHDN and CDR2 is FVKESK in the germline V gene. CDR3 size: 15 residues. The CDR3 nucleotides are TGTGCCAGCAGCCGCGCCGGGACAGCCTTCTATGGCTACACCTTC. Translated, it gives CASSRAGTAFYGYTF.

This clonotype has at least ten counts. CDR3 residues: CASGDHKTLKYEQYF. The CDR3 bases are TGTGCCAGCGGCGATCACAAAACCCTAAAATACGAGCAGTACTTC. The gene calls are TRBV13 and TRBJ2-7; D unresolved. CDR3 length: 15 amino acids. In germline, CDR1 is PRHDT, CDR2 FYEKMQ (reference sequence). V lost 8 bases and J lost 4, with 21 bases in between.

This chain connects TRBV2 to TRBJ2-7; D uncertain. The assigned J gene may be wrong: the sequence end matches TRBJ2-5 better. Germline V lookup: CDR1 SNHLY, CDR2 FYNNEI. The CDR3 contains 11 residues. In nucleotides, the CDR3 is TGTGCCAGCAGTGACTGGGAGACCCAGTACTTC. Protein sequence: CASSDWETQYF.

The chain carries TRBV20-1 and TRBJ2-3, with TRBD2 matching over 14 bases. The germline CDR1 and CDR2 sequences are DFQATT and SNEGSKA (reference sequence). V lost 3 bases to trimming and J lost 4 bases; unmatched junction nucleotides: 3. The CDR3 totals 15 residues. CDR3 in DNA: TGCAGTGCTAGGTCGACTAGCGGGGGGGCAGATACGCAGTATTTT. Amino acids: CSARSTSGGADTQYF.

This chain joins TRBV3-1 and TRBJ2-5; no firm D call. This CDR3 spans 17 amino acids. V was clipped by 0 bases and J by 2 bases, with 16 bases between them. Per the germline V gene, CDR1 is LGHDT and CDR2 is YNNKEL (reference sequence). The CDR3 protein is CASSQDLAPVGQETQYF. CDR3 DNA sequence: TGTGCCAGCAGCCAAGATCTTGCCCCGGTGGGGCAAGAGACCCAGTACTTC.

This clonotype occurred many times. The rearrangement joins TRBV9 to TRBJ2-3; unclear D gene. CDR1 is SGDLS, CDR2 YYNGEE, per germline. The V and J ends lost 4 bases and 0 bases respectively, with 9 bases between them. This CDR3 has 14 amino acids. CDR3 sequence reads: CASSSSGSTDTQYF. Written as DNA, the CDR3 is TGTGCCAGCAGCTCCAGTGGAAGCACAGATACGCAGTATTTT.

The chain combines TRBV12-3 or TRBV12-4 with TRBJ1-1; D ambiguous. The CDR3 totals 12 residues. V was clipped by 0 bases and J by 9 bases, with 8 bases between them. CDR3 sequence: CASSLALGKAFF. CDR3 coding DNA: TGTGCCAGCAGTTTAGCGCTAGGAAAAGCTTTCTTT.

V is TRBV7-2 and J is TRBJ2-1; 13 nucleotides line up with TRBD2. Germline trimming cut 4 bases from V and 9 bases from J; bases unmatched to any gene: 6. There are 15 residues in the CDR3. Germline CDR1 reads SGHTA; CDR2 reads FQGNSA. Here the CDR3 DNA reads TGTGCCAGCAGCTCCGGACTAGCGGGAGAAGGTGAGCAGTTCTTC. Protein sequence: CASSSGLAGEGEQFF.

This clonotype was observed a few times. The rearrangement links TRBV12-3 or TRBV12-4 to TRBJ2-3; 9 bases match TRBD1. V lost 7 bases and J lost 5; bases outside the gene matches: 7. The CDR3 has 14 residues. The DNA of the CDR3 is TGTGCCAGCACCGGGGACAGGGAGCGAGATACGCAGTATTTT. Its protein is CASTGDRERDTQYF.

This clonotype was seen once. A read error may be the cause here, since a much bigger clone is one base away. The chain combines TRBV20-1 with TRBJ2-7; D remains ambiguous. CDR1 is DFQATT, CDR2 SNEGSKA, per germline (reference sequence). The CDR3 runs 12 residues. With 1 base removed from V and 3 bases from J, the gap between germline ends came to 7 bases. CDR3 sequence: CSARGAGYEQYF. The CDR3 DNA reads TGCAGTGCTAGAGGTGCCGGCTACGAGCAGTACTTC.

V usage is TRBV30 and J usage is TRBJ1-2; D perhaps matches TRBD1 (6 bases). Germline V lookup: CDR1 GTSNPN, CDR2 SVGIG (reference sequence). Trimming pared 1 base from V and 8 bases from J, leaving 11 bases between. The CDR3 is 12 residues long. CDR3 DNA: TGTGCCTGGAGTGCAGGGGTAGGCGGCTACACCTTC. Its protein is CAWSAGVGGYTF.

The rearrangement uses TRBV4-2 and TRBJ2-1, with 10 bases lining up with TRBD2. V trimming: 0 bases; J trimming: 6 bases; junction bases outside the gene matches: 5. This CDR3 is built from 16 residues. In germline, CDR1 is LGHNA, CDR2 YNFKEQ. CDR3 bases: TGTGCCAGCAGCCAAGAGGCAAGCGGGAGGGCCAATGAGCAGTTCTTC. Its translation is CASSQEASGRANEQFF.